This T cell receptor beta chain was observed in a study of T cell clonality in common variable immunodeficiency. General observations from the study: CVID patient heterogeneity limited repertoire-clinical complication correlations. Fewer deletions and N-nucleotide insertions were reportedly seen in common variable immunodeficiency TCR beta sequences.

Note on this clone: No antigen is known for it. The read is 3 residues too short to cover the CDR3 end, so that end is filled in from the germline J gene.

Method: immunoSEQ multiplex PCR; TCRdb's copy keeps in-frame clones and lacks some. The table lists fewer than 50,000 clones, no singletons, with about 0.68% in the top ten. Looked up from germline, CDR1 is LNHDA and CDR2 is SQIVND (reference sequence). The length of the CDR3 is 13 residues. This sequence joins TRBV19 and TRBJ1-2, with D hard to call. This TCR was recovered from a person between 18 and 75 years old in good health. Sequenced input: peripheral blood mononuclear cells. The sequenced part of the CDR3 DNA is TGTGCCAGTAGTATCACTACAACCTACGAC. Protein: CASSITTTYD. The whole CDR3 protein is CASSITTTYDYTF.